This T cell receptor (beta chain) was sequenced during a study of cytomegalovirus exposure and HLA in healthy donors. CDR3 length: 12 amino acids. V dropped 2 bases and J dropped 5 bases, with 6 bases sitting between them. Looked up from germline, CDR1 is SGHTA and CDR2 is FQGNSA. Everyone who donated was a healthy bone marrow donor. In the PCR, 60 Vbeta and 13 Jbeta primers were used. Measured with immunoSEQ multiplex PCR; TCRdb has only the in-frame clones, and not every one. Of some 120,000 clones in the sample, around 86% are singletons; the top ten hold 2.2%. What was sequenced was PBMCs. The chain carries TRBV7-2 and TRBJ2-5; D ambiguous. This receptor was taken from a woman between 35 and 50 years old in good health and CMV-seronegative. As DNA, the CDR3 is TGTGCCAGCAGCTTATCCCCGGAGACCCAGTACTTC. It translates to CASSLSPETQYF. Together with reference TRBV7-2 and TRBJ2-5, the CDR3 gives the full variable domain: GAGVSQSPSNKVTEKGKDVELRCDPISGHTALYWYRQSLGQGLEFLIYFQGNSAPDKSGLPSDRFSAERTGGSVSTLTIQRTQQEDSAVYLCASSLSPETQYFGPGTRLLVL.